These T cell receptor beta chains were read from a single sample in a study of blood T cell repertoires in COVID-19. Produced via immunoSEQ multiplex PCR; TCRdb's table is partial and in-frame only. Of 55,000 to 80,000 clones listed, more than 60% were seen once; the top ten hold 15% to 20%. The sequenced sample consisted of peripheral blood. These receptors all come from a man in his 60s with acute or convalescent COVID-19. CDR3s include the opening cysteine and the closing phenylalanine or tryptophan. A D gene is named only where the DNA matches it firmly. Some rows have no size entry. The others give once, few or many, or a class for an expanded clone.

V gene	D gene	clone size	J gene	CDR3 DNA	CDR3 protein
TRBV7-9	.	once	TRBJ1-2	TGTGCCAGCGGCCAGGGTGTAGGAGGCTACACCTTC	CASGQGVGGYTF
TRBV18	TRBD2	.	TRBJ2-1	TGTGCCAGCTCACCACGGCGAGCGGGGGCCTACAATGAGCAGTTCTTC	CASSPRRAGAYNEQFF
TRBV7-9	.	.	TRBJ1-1	TGTGCCAGCAGCTCCGGGACAACCGAAGCTTTCTTT	CASSSGTTEAFF
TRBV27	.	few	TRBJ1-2	TGTGCCAGCAGTTTGTCAGGGGTTCGATATGGCTACACCTTC	CASSLSGVRYGYTF
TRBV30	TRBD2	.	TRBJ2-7	TGTGCCTGGTGGGCCGCCCAGGCCGGGGGGGCAAGCGAGCAGTACTTC	CAWWAAQAGGASEQYF
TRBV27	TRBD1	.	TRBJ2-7	TGTGCCCTTGCAGGGGGTTACGAGCAGTACTTC	CALAGGYEQYF
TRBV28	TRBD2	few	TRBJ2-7	TGTGCCAGCAGCCCTAGCGGGAGTAACTCCGAGCAGTACTTC	CASSPSGSNSEQYF
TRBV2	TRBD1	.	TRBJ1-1	TGTGCCAGCAGTGCCGGGACAGGGTGGACTGAAGCTTTCTTT	CASSAGTGWTEAFF
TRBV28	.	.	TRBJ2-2	TGTGCCAGCAGTTTCAGGGGCGCGAACACCGGGGAGCTGTTTTTT	CASSFRGANTGELFF
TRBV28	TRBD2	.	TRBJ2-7	TGTGCCAGCAGTTGGGGGGGGGACTACGAGCAGTACTTC	CASSWGGDYEQYF
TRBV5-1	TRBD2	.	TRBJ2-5	TGCGCCAGCAGGGTTACTAGCGGGAGGGAAGAGACCCAGTACTTC	CASRVTSGREETQYF
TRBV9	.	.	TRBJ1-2	TGTGCCAGCAGCCCCCAGGGTGAACCCTACTATGGCTACACCTTC	CASSPQGEPYYGYTF
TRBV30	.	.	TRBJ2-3	TGTGCCTGGAGACGGGTTTTCACAGATACGCAGTATTTT	CAWRRVFTDTQYF